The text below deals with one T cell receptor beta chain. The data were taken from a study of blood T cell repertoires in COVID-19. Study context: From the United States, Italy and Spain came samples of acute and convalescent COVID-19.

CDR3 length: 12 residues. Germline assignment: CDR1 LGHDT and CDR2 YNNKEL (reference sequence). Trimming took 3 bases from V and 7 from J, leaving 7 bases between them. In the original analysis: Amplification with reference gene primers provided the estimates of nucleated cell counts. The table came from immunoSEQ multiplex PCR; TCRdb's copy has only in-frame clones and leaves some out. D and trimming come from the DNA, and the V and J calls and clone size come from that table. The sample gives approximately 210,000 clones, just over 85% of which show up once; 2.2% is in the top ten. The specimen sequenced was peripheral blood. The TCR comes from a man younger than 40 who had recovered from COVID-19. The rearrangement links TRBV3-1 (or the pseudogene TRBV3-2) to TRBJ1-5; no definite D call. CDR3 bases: TGTGCCAGCAGCCAGGCCTCACAGCCCCAGCATTTT. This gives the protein CASSQASQPQHF.